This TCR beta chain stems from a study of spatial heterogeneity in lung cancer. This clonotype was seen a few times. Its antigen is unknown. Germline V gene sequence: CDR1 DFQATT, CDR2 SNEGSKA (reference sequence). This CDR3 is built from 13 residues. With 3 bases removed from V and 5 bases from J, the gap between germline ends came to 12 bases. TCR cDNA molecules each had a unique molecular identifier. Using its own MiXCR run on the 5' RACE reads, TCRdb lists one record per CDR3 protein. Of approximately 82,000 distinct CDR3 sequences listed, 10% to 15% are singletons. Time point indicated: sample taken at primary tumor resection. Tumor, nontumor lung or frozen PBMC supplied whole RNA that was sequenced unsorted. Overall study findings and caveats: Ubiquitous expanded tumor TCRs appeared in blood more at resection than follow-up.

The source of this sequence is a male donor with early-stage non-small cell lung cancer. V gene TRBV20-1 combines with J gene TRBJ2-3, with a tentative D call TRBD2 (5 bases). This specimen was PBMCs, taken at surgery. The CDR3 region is CSASGGRGDTQYF. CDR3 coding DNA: TGCAGTGCTAGTGGAGGCCGAGGAGATACGCAGTATTTT.